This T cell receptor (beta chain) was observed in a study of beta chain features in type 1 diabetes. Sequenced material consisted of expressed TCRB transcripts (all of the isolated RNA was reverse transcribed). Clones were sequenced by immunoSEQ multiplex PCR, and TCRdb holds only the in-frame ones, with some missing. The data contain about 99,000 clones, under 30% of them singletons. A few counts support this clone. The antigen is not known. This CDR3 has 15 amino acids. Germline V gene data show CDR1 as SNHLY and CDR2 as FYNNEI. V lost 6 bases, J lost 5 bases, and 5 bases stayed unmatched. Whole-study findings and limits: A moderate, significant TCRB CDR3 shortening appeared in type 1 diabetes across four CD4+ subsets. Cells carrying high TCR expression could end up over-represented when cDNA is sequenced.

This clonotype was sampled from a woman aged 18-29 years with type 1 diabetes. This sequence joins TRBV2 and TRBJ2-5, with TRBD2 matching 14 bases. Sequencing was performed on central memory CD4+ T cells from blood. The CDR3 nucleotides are TGTGCCAGCAGGAGGACTAGCGGGAGGTGGGAGACCCAGTACTTC. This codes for CASRRTSGRWETQYF.